The entry that follows covers one T cell receptor beta chain sequence. Authors' methods: Scientists estimated how many nucleated cells there were by amplifying reference gene primers. TCRdb's table, derived via immunoSEQ multiplex PCR, lists solely in-frame clones and lacks some. V and J calls and clone size come straight from that table; D and trimming were deduced from the DNA. The table includes fewer than 250,000 clones, around 83% detected once. This sample is drawn from a study of blood T cell repertoires in COVID-19. Study background: Donors in the United States, Italy and Spain gave samples during acute or convalescent COVID-19. T cells, B-cell-depleted T cells, or PBMCs provided the cDNA or gDNA that served as material.

Germline V lookup: CDR1 DFQATT, CDR2 SNEGSKA (reference sequence). The CDR3 has 15 residues. V dropped 3 bases and J dropped 4 bases, with 19 bases sitting between them. This receptor was taken from a woman between 50 and 59 years old with acute or convalescent COVID-19. The sequencing sample was made of peripheral blood. V usage is TRBV20-1 and J usage is TRBJ2-7, with a weak D call TRBD1 (5 bases). CDR3 sequence (DNA): TGCAGTGCTAGTCGGCTCTGGGGCCAGGCTTACGAGCAGTACTTC. Its protein product is CSASRLWGQAYEQYF.